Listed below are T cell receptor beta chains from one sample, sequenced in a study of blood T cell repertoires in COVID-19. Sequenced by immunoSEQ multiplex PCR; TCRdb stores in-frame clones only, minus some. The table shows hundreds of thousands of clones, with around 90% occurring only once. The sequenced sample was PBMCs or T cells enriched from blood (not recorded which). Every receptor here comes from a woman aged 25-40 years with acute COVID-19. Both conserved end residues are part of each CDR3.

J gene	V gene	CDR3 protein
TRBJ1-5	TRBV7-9	CASSLGGSQPQHF
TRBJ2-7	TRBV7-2	CASSYAADRGSYEQYF
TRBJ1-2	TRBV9	CASSVGGWAAYGYTF
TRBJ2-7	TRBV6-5	CASTWLGQQYF
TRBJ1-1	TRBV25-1	CASSARGMNTEAFF
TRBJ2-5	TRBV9	CASSSLGGTQYF
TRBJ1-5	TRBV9	CASSATGNQPQHF
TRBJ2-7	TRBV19	CASSMAVAGPLFEQYF
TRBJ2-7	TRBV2	CASSPLILLADEQYF
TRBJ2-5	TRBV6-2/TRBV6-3	CASSYYPGLTVQETQYF